One sample yielded the 3 T cell receptor beta chains listed below, sequenced in a study of prognosis after radiotherapy for stage I lung cancer. Starting from genomic DNA, TCR beta CDR3 was amplified through two-round multiplex PCR. Round-one PCR had primers specific to each TRBV and TRBJ gene. TCRdb re-analysed the multiplex PCR reads in MiXCR, keeping a single row per CDR3 protein. The sample has over 14,000 distinct CDR3 sequences; roughly 31% are singletons. Specimen: PBMCs, collected before or after stereotactic body radiation therapy (not recorded which). The origin of the receptors is a donor aged 50 or older with non-small cell lung cancer.

This clonotype occurred many times. J is TRBJ1-5 and V is TRBV25-1, with TRBD1 matching 11 bases. The J segment lost 6 bases and the V segment lost 4 bases, leaving 5 bases of the junction unmatched. This CDR3 has 15 amino acids. Germline V lookup: CDR1 MGHDK, CDR2 SYGVNS. The chain's CDR3 is CASSAGQGAFQPQHF. CDR3 DNA sequence: TGTGCCAGCAGTGCTGGACAGGGGGCGTTTCAGCCCCAGCATTTT.

This clonotype rates as medium-sized. The rearrangement uses TRBV5-1 and TRBJ2-5; 14 bases line up with TRBD2. The CDR3 length is 16 residues. Trimming at V came to 4 bases and at J to 5 bases, leaving 7 bases not matched to a gene. In germline, CDR1 is SGHRS, CDR2 YFSETQ. CDR3 sequence reads: CASSTTGTSGSETQYF. Written as DNA, the CDR3 is TGCGCCAGCAGCACAACCGGGACTAGCGGGAGCGAGACCCAGTACTTC.

In its sample, this clonotype was seen many times. The V and J genes are TRBV27 and TRBJ1-5; 7 positions agree with TRBD1. With 4 bases clipped from V and 2 bases from J, the junction kept 5 bases outside the gene matches. The germline CDR1 and CDR2 sequences are MNHEY and SMNVEV (reference sequence). The CDR3 is 15 residues long. As DNA, the CDR3 is TGTGCCAGCAGTTACCGACAGGGTGGCAATCAGCCCCAGCATTTT. Protein sequence: CASSYRQGGNQPQHF.